These 17 T cell receptor beta chains were sequenced from one sample in a study of cytomegalovirus exposure and HLA in healthy donors. The PCR made use of 60 Vbeta and 13 Jbeta primers. Clones were read by immunoSEQ multiplex PCR, and TCRdb kept only the in-frame ones, dropping some. Altogether about 140,000 clones are present, roughly three quarters being singletons, with the ten largest covering more than 0.85%. Sequencing was carried out using PBMCs. The receptors derive from a man between 18 and 29 years old in good health and CMV-seronegative.

The chain employs TRBV7-6 and TRBJ2-7; D uncertain. The germline gives CDR1 SGHVS, CDR2 FNYEAQ. The CDR3 contains 13 residues. Trimming pared 2 bases from V and 1 base from J, leaving 6 bases between. CDR3 residues: CASSLSQSYEQYF. In nucleotides, the CDR3 is TGTGCCAGCAGCTTATCCCAGTCCTACGAGCAGTACTTC.

The chain recombines TRBV27 with TRBJ1-1; D not certain. Germline V lookup: CDR1 MNHEY, CDR2 SMNVEV (reference sequence). The CDR3 contains 13 residues. The V and J ends lost 3 bases and 7 bases respectively, with 12 bases between them. As DNA, the CDR3 is TGTGCCAGCAGTTTGGGCGGGTTGGGTGAAGCTTTCTTT. This translates into CASSLGGLGEAFF.

The rearrangement joins TRBV15 to TRBJ1-2, with a possible D match to TRBD1 (6 bases). Between the trimmed V and J ends, which lost 3 bases and 4 bases, there was a span of 12 bases. This CDR3 has 14 residues. Germline V gene sequence: CDR1 LNHNV, CDR2 YYDKDF (reference sequence). The CDR3 loop reads CATSSDRSGYGYTF. In nucleotides, the CDR3 is TGTGCCACCAGCAGCGACAGGTCAGGCTATGGCTACACCTTC.

The chain couples TRBV6-6 to TRBJ2-1; D perhaps matches TRBD2 (5 bases). This CDR3 is 10 amino acids long. Germline V CDR1 and CDR2: MNHNY, SVGAGI (reference sequence). Trimming pared 11 bases from V and 7 bases from J, leaving 9 bases between. The DNA for the CDR3 is TGTGCCGGAGGAGTGAATGAGCAGTTCTTC. Translation gives CAGGVNEQFF.

A single count supports this clone. This rearrangement joins TRBV10-3 to TRBJ1-1, with 8 bases aligning to TRBD1. The germline V gene has CDR1 ENHRY and CDR2 SYGVKD. This CDR3 has 14 amino acids. The J segment lost 4 bases and the V segment lost 6 bases, leaving 7 bases of the junction unmatched. CDR3 protein: CAISTDRESTEAFF. CDR3 nucleotides: TGTGCCATCAGCACGGACAGGGAGAGCACTGAAGCTTTCTTT.

The rearrangement links TRBV25-1 to TRBJ1-1; D not resolved. This CDR3 has 13 amino acids. V gave up 6 bases and J gave up 4 bases, with 12 bases separating them. Looked up from germline, CDR1 is MGHDK and CDR2 is SYGVNS. The CDR3 nucleotides read TGTGCCAGCAGGGAGGGTTGGAGCACTGAAGCTTTCTTT. It specifies CASREGWSTEAFF.

This chain links TRBV7-8 with TRBJ1-5, with TRBD1 matching 7 bases. The trim removed 5 bases at V and 4 bases at J, leaving 11 bases unmatched. This CDR3 is built from 16 residues. CDR1 SGHVS and CDR2 FQNEAQ come from the germline V gene. The CDR3 here is CASSPSWGQPNQPQHF. In DNA form, the CDR3 reads TGTGCCAGCAGCCCTAGCTGGGGACAGCCAAATCAGCCCCAGCATTTT.

DNA of the CDR3: TGTGCCAGCAGTCCTTATGGCTTTGGGAGGGGATTGGGCGAGCAGTACTTC. Translation gives CASSPYGFGRGLGEQYF. This chain connects TRBV27 to TRBJ2-7; 7 bases line up with TRBD2. J was trimmed by 6 bases and V by 5 bases; bases with no gene match: 19. The CDR3 extends over 17 amino acids. Germline values: CDR1 MNHEY, CDR2 SMNVEV (reference sequence).

The V gene is TRBV27, the J gene TRBJ1-6, with TRBD1 matching 10 bases. V shed 2 bases and J 10 bases; nucleotides not matched to a gene: 5. Germline-derived CDR1 and CDR2 are MNHEY and SMNVEV (reference sequence). The CDR3 spans 15 residues. CDR3 region: CASSLRTGGKSPLHF. Written as DNA, the CDR3 is TGTGCCAGCAGTTTAAGGACAGGGGGAAAGTCACCCCTCCACTTT.

The chain joins TRBV19 to TRBJ2-7; 7 bases line up with TRBD1. The CDR3 is 13 residues long. The ends lost 3 bases at V and 6 bases at J; junction bases unmatched: 5. Germline CDR1 is LNHDA and CDR2 is SQIVND (reference sequence). The CDR3 region is CASSIGRGSEQYF. DNA of the CDR3: TGTGCCAGTAGTATTGGCAGGGGGAGCGAGCAGTACTTC.

The V call is TRBV6-1, the J call TRBJ1-1; TRBD1 agrees at 7 bases. J lost 0 bases, V lost 6 bases, and 7 bases had no gene match. Germline-derived CDR1 and CDR2 are MNHNS and SASEGT. The CDR3 totals 15 residues. The CDR3: CASRRQGLMNTEAFF. In DNA, the CDR3 is TGTGCCAGCAGGAGACAGGGACTCATGAACACTGAAGCTTTCTTT.

This clone was detected once. The CDR3 reads CASSKRDRGHHYEQYF. DNA for the CDR3: TGTGCCAGCAGCAAAAGGGACAGGGGGCATCACTACGAGCAGTACTTC. This sequence joins TRBV7-9 and TRBJ2-5, with 12 bases matching TRBD1. The DNA matches TRBJ2-7 better at its end, which makes the J call doubtful. This CDR3 spans 16 amino acids. Germline loops: CDR1 SEHNR, CDR2 FQNEAQ (reference sequence).

V gene TRBV2 combines with J gene TRBJ2-1, with 13 bases lining up with TRBD2. V trimming: 6 bases; J trimming: 5 bases; junction bases outside the gene matches: 4. CDR1 and CDR2 from the germline V gene are SNHLY and FYNNEI. The CDR3 is made up of 15 amino acids. The CDR3 DNA sequence: TGTGCCAGCAGGTCAACTAGCGGGGGGGACAATGAGCAGTTCTTC. It yields the protein CASRSTSGGDNEQFF.

Worth noting for this clone: The sample holds other DNA sequences that translate to the same CDR3. The CDR3 DNA reads as TGTGCCAGCTTGTCCGACAGAAACTCCTACGAGCAGTACTTC. It codes for CASLSDRNSYEQYF. The J gene is TRBJ2-7, the V gene TRBV2; weak D call: TRBD1 (5 bases). Deletions cut 8 bases from V and 0 bases from J, with 14 bases between. The CDR3 consists of 14 residues. The germline gives CDR1 SNHLY, CDR2 FYNNEI.

The chain employs TRBV18 and TRBJ2-5; D is ambiguous. CDR3 length equals 13 residues. CDR1 is KGHSH and CDR2 is LQKENI in the germline V gene. Trimming stripped 1 base from V and 4 bases from J, with 7 bases between. Written as DNA, the CDR3 is TGTGCCAGCTCACCACGCGTCGCAGAGACCCAGTACTTC. It encodes CASSPRVAETQYF.

This clone occurred a few times. The V call is TRBV18, the J call TRBJ1-1; no clear D. Trimming took 3 bases from V and 1 from J, leaving 6 bases between them. Germline V gene sequence: CDR1 KGHSH, CDR2 LQKENI. This CDR3 is built from 13 residues. CDR3 in amino acids: CASSPYQNTEAFF. DNA of the CDR3: TGTGCCAGCTCACCCTACCAGAACACTGAAGCTTTCTTT.

This clone came up once. The genes are TRBV9 and TRBJ2-1, with D possibly matching TRBD2 (6 bases). V was shortened by 1 base and J by 8 bases, with 10 bases between the two germline ends. CDR1 and CDR2 (germline): SGDLS, YYNGEE. The CDR3 covers 13 residues. The DNA for the CDR3 is TGTGCCAGCAGCGTACCGGGGGTTGATGAGCAGTTCTTC. It yields the protein CASSVPGVDEQFF.